These 17 T cell receptor beta chains share one sample of origin, sequenced in a study of regulatory T cells in long-lasting Graves disease. For TCR beta, libraries came from iRepertoire HTBI primers and Arm-PCR of CDR3 regions. TCRdb processed the multiplex PCR reads anew with MiXCR; each CDR3 protein has one entry. The profile shows 300,000 to 400,000 distinct CDR3 sequences, roughly 17% of them singletons. Specified time point: newly diagnosed GD, antithyroid drugs for less than 3 months. PBMC-derived RNA was used for the TCR library. Another study also made use of these data, one on T cells in Graves' hyperthyroidism and ophthalmopathy.

Sequencing used peripheral blood mononuclear cells (PBMCs), obtained at new diagnosis, from a patient treated with antithyroid drugs. Receptors were obtained from a man aged 35 to 55 with Graves disease.

This clonotype was counted many times. J is TRBJ1-1 and V is TRBV2; D remains ambiguous. Per the germline V gene, CDR1 is SNHLY and CDR2 is FYNNEI. Trimming shortened V by 9 bases and J by 3 bases, and 14 bases separated the two germline ends. CDR3 length: 13 residues. The CDR3 DNA reads TGTGCCAGTACTATGGACGTGTACACTGAAGCTTTCTTT. Protein sequence: CASTMDVYTEAFF.

This clonotype was detected many times. The J gene is TRBJ2-5, the V gene TRBV7-2; D is tentatively TRBD1 or TRBD2 (5 bases each). The V end lost 3 bases, the J end lost 0 bases, and 17 bases lay between the germline ends. The length of the CDR3 is 17 residues. Germline-derived CDR1 and CDR2 are SGHTA and FQGNSA. CDR3 DNA sequence: TGTGCCAGCAGCTTCCCCGGGGCAGGACGGTACCAAGAGACCCAGTACTTC. It encodes CASSFPGAGRYQETQYF.

The chain joins TRBV10-1 to TRBJ2-3; D is unclear. Germline V CDR1 and CDR2: WNHNN, SYGVQD (reference sequence). The CDR3 has 13 amino acids. V was cut by 5 bases and J by 4 bases, with 10 bases left in between. The CDR3 region has the DNA TGCGCCAGCAGTTTCGAGAGATCAGATACGCAGTATTTT. This codes for CASSFERSDTQYF.

This clonotype was counted ten times or more. This rearrangement joins TRBV5-1 to TRBJ1-1, with D perhaps TRBD1 (5 bases). The CDR3 has 14 amino acids. From germline, CDR1 is SGHRS and CDR2 YFSETQ. Deletions cut 4 bases from V and 4 bases from J, with 14 bases between. This CDR3 is CASSLVGESTEAFF. DNA for the CDR3: TGCGCCAGCAGCCTTGTGGGGGAAAGCACTGAAGCTTTCTTT.

The V gene is TRBV6-1, the J gene TRBJ2-5, with D unclear. CDR1 and CDR2 (germline): MNHNS, SASEGT. The CDR3 runs 13 residues. Trimming removed 5 bases from V and 5 bases from J, with 12 bases in between. CDR3 protein: CASSIRGRETQYF. Here the CDR3 DNA reads TGTGCCAGCAGTATTCGCGGCCGGGAGACCCAGTACTTC.

This chain joins TRBV6-4 and TRBJ2-3; D remains unclear. Germline V gives CDR1 MRHNA, CDR2 SNTAGT. The CDR3 contains 13 residues. Trimming removed 2 bases from V and 4 bases from J, with 7 bases in between. In DNA, the CDR3 is TGTGCCAGCAGTGACAGGGATTCAGATACGCAGTATTTT. This sequence encodes CASSDRDSDTQYF.

J is TRBJ2-7 and V is TRBV7-9; 12 bases align to TRBD2. Germline CDR1 is SEHNR and CDR2 is FQNEAQ (reference sequence). V was clipped by 1 base and J by 3 bases; unmatched bases: 10. This CDR3 spans 18 amino acids. The CDR3 sequence is CASSLGRKRLAGVYEQYF. CDR3 bases: TGTGCCAGCAGCTTAGGTCGTAAGCGACTAGCGGGGGTCTACGAGCAGTACTTC. The full variable domain, completed using reference TRBV7-9 and TRBJ2-7, is DTGVSQNPRHKITKRGQNVTFRCDPISEHNRLYWYRQTLGQGPEFLTYFQNEAQLEKSRLLSDRFSAERPKGSFSTLEIQRTEQGDSAMYLCASSLGRKRLAGVYEQYFGPGTRLTVT.

CDR3 protein: CASSRGTGPYEQYF. CDR3 nucleotides: TGCGCCAGCAGCCGCGGGACAGGCCCCTACGAGCAGTACTTC. The rearrangement uses TRBV4-1 and TRBJ2-7, with 8 bases fitting TRBD1. From germline, CDR1 is MGHRA and CDR2 YSYEKL. The junction had 4 bases not matched to a gene; V was cut back by 4 bases and J by 2 bases. The CDR3 length is 14 residues.

There are many counts of this clonotype. The chain has TRBV2 and TRBJ1-1; 7 nucleotides line up with TRBD1. Germline values: CDR1 SNHLY, CDR2 FYNNEI. V trimming: 7 bases; J trimming: 4 bases; junction bases outside the gene matches: 9. CDR3 length equals 14 residues. CDR3 amino acids: CASNKGQRSTEAFF. The DNA of the CDR3 is TGTGCCAGCAATAAGGGACAGCGAAGCACTGAAGCTTTCTTT.

This clonotype was recorded a few times. The rearrangement joins TRBV28 to TRBJ2-7; 8 nucleotides agree with TRBD1. The V gene's germline CDR1 is MDHEN and CDR2 SYDVKM. The CDR3 sequence is 16 residues long. With V trimmed by 5 bases and J by 0 bases, 9 bases remained unmatched. This CDR3 is CASSLQGVGNSYEQYF. The DNA for the CDR3 is TGTGCCAGCAGTCTACAGGGGGTGGGGAACTCCTACGAGCAGTACTTC.

This clonotype has more than one count but fewer than ten. This rearrangement joins TRBV6-2 or TRBV6-3 to TRBJ2-3; D unresolved. CDR1 and CDR2 (germline): MNHEY, SVGEGT. The CDR3 has 14 amino acids. V was pared by 1 base and J by 4 bases, with 9 bases between. The CDR3 region has the DNA TGTGCCAGCAGTTACTTTTCAACGGCAGATACGCAGTATTTT. Its protein product is CASSYFSTADTQYF.

This clonotype was seen a few times. V gene TRBV7-3 combines with J gene TRBJ2-2; weak D call: TRBD1 (6 bases). The V gene lost 5 bases and the J gene lost 3 bases, with 13 bases spanning the gap. Germline CDR1 SGHTA, CDR2 FQGTGA. The CDR3 spans 15 residues. CDR3 DNA: TGTGCCAGCAGCATTACCGGGACATACACCGGGGAGCTGTTTTTT. Translating it yields CASSITGTYTGELFF.

The rearrangement joins TRBV3-1 to TRBJ1-2, with a possible D match to TRBD1 (5 bases). CDR3 length: 12 residues. V lost 1 base, J lost 8 bases, and 8 bases lay in between. Looked up from germline, CDR1 is LGHDT and CDR2 is YNNKEL (reference sequence). CDR3 sequence: CASSQAGTGYTF. The CDR3 region has the DNA TGTGCCAGCAGCCAAGCAGGGACCGGCTACACCTTC.

This clonotype was seen repeatedly, ten times or more. The CDR3 DNA reads as TGCGCCAGCAGCTTGGTCGGCAGGAGCACAGATACGCAGTATTTT. This encodes CASSLVGRSTDTQYF. V gene TRBV5-1 combines with J gene TRBJ2-3; D is unclear. V was trimmed by 0 bases and J by 0 bases, leaving 8 bases between them. The CDR3 covers 15 residues. The germline V gene encodes CDR1 SGHRS and CDR2 YFSETQ.

Ten or more counts support this clonotype. The gene calls are TRBV11-2 and TRBJ2-1; 13 bases are shared with TRBD2. The CDR3 contains 16 residues. Trimming removed 2 bases from V and 4 bases from J; junction bases left unmatched: 2. Germline assignment: CDR1 SGHAT and CDR2 FQNNGV. The DNA of the CDR3 is TGTGCCAGCAGCTTAAGGACTAGCGGGGGATACAATGAGCAGTTCTTC. Translation: CASSLRTSGGYNEQFF. The whole variable domain, filled in from reference TRBV11-2 and TRBJ2-1, reads EAGVAQSPRYKIIEKRQSVAFWCNPISGHATLYWYQQILGQGPKLLIQFQNNGVVDDSQLPKDRFSAERLKGVDSTLKIQPAKLEDSAVYLCASSLRTSGGYNEQFFGPGTRLTVL.

The gene calls are TRBV4-2 and TRBJ1-3; D uncertain. V was pared by 2 bases and J by 8 bases, with 13 bases between. The CDR3 has 14 residues. Germline V lookup: CDR1 LGHNA, CDR2 YNFKEQ. DNA of the CDR3: TGTGCCAGCAGCCAAACCCGCCCACCAGACACCATATATTTT. It yields the protein CASSQTRPPDTIYF.

The chain recombines TRBV28 with TRBJ2-6; D might be TRBD2 (5 bases). The CDR3 has 17 amino acids. V was shortened by 3 bases and J by 1 base, with 13 bases between the two germline ends. CDR1 is MDHEN and CDR2 is SYDVKM in the germline V gene. CDR3 DNA: TGTGCCAGCAGTTTTTTCGGGATTAGGTCTGGGGCCAACGTCCTGACTTTC. This translates into CASSFFGIRSGANVLTF. The whole variable domain, remainder taken from reference TRBV28 and TRBJ2-6, is DVKVTQSSRYLVKRTGEKVFLECVQDMDHENMFWYRQDPGLGLRLIYFSYDVKMKEKGDIPEGYSVSREKKERFSLILESASTNQTSMYLCASSFFGIRSGANVLTFGAGSRLTVL.